This TCR beta chain was identified in a study of blood T cell repertoires in COVID-19. Turning to the study itself: Samples came from the United States, Italy and Spain, spanning acute and convalescent COVID-19.

The CDR3 runs to 14 residues. Trimming at V came to 3 bases and at J to 8 bases, leaving 7 bases not matched to a gene. Germline lookup yields CDR1 SGHNT and CDR2 YYREEE (reference sequence). This clone appeared once. Sequencing was performed with immunoSEQ multiplex PCR; in TCRdb, only in-frame clones are kept and a portion is missing. The sample records approximately 410,000 clones, roughly 90% being singletons. This TCR came from a woman aged 25-40 years with active or convalescent COVID-19. Specimen: peripheral blood. The chain recombines TRBV5-4 with TRBJ1-3, with 8 bases that match TRBD1. CDR3 residues: CASSSPTGEDTIYF. The CDR3 nucleotides are TGTGCCAGCAGCTCACCGACAGGGGAAGACACCATATATTTT. The variable domain in full, completed from reference TRBV5-4 and TRBJ1-3, reads ETGVTQSPTHLIKTRGQQVTLRCSSQSGHNTVSWYQQALGQGPQFIFQYYREEENGRGNFPPRFSGLQFPNYSSELNVNALELDDSALYLCASSSPTGEDTIYFGEGSWLTVV.